Shown below are 10 T cell receptor beta chains from a single sample sequenced in a study of regulatory T cells in long-lasting Graves disease. Documented time point: newly diagnosed GD, antithyroid drugs for less than 3 months. RNA extracted from PBMCs served as the sequencing template. Arm-PCR of CDR3 regions and iRepertoire HTBI primers were the basis on which TCR beta libraries were built. TCRdb used MiXCR to reprocess the multiplex PCR reads, holding one entry per CDR3 protein. The sample has a few hundred thousand distinct CDR3 sequences, roughly 13% seen once. These data were also reused for a study on T cells in Graves' hyperthyroidism and ophthalmopathy.

This sample comprised peripheral blood mononuclear cells (PBMCs), obtained at new diagnosis, from a patient treated with antithyroid drugs. Every receptor here comes from a man younger than 40 with Graves disease.

As concerns this clonotype: A read error is the likely source, as a far larger clone sits one nucleotide away. This chain uses TRBV5-5 with TRBJ2-3; 8 bases are a match to TRBD2. CDR3 length equals 18 residues. Germline V gives CDR1 SGHKS, CDR2 YYEKEE (reference sequence). CDR3 amino acids: CASSLTTSLAGGLDAQYF. CDR3 bases: TGTGCCAGCAGCCTTACGACCTCCTTGGCGGGAGGCCTAGATGCGCAGTATTTT.

Ten or more counts support this clonotype. The rearrangement links TRBV5-6 to TRBJ2-7, with 13 bases that match TRBD2. Losses at the gene ends were 1 base for V and 6 bases for J; bases not matched to a gene: 10. In germline, CDR1 is SGHDT, CDR2 YYEEEE. The CDR3 consists of 17 residues. CDR3 in DNA: TGTGCCAGCAGCTTGTGGGGTACTAGCGGGAGGGCTCTCGAGCAGTACTTC. Translated, it gives CASSLWGTSGRALEQYF.

On this clonotype: A read error may explain this, as a much larger clone is one base away. The chain employs TRBV6-5 and TRBJ2-5; TRBD1 is a possible D gene (5 bases). Germline lookup yields CDR1 MNHEY and CDR2 SVGAGI. The CDR3 loop spans 14 amino acids. The CDR3 DNA is TGTGCCAACAGTTACAAACAGGCCCAAGAGACCCAGTACTTC. Translation: CANSYKQAQETQYF.

The sample holds many counts of this clonotype. This chain uses TRBV7-9 with TRBJ1-5, with D possibly being TRBD1 (5 bases). CDR3 length: 14 residues. V lost 5 bases and J 0 bases, leaving 8 bases between the germline ends. In germline, CDR1 is SEHNR, CDR2 FQNEAQ (reference sequence). The CDR3 nucleotides read TGTGCCAGCAGCGTCGGACATAGCAATCAGCCCCAGCATTTT. Its translation is CASSVGHSNQPQHF.

As concerns this clonotype: A far larger clone lies a single base away; this is likely a read error. This chain connects TRBV6-9 to TRBJ2-3; 7 nucleotides match TRBD1. Trimming cost V 4 bases and J 0 bases; bases outside gene matches: 7. The germline V gene has CDR1 MNHGY and CDR2 SVAAGI. The CDR3 is 16 amino acids. CDR3 DNA sequence: TGTGCCAGCAGTTGCAAGGCAGGGGGTAGCACAGATACGCAGTATTTT. Translating gives CASSCKAGGSTDTQYF.

As for this clonotype: Just one base apart from a much larger clone, this may be a read error. The chain combines TRBV10-3 with TRBJ2-2; possible D gene TRBD1, 5 bases. Between the trimmed V and J ends, which lost 7 bases and 1 base, there was a span of 7 bases. CDR3 size: 13 residues. Germline V gene lookup returns CDR1 ENHRY and CDR2 SYGVKD. DNA for the CDR3: TGTGCCATCACCACAGGGAACACCGGGGAGCTGTTTTTT. This codes for CAITTGNTGELFF.

This clonotype was seen at least ten times. The V and J genes are TRBV7-9 and TRBJ2-1, with D possibly being TRBD2 (5 bases). This CDR3 is 14 amino acids long. The V and J ends lost 4 bases and 3 bases respectively, with 10 bases between them. Per the germline V gene, CDR1 is SEHNR and CDR2 is FQNEAQ (reference sequence). Here the CDR3 reads CASSSREYYNEQFF. CDR3 in DNA: TGTGCCAGCAGCTCCCGGGAATACTACAATGAGCAGTTCTTC. Full variable domain (outside the CDR3, taken from reference TRBV7-9 and TRBJ2-1): DTGVSQNPRHKITKRGQNVTFRCDPISEHNRLYWYRQTLGQGPEFLTYFQNEAQLEKSRLLSDRFSAERPKGSFSTLEIQRTEQGDSAMYLCASSSREYYNEQFFGPGTRLTVL.

V usage is TRBV29-1 and J usage is TRBJ2-1; no firm D call. The CDR3 sequence is 9 residues long. Deletions cut 4 bases from V and 6 bases from J, with 1 base between. Germline V lookup: CDR1 SQVTM, CDR2 ANQGSEA. For the CDR3, the DNA is TGCAGCGTTGTCAATGAGCAGTTCTTC. The encoded protein is CSVVNEQFF.

This clonotype was seen repeatedly, ten times or more. This chain links TRBV28 with TRBJ1-5; D call uncertain. Germline CDR1 and CDR2: MDHEN and SYDVKM. Trimming removed 2 bases at V and 7 bases at J, with 12 bases between. The CDR3 is made up of 14 amino acids. In nucleotides, the CDR3 is TGTGCCAGCAGTTTACTGGATTTAGGCCAGCCCCAGCATTTT. It yields the protein CASSLLDLGQPQHF.

This clonotype was observed at least ten times. This CDR3 is CSVVGGNSYEQYF. The CDR3 coding sequence is TGCAGCGTTGTGGGGGGTAACTCCTACGAGCAGTACTTC. V is TRBV29-1 and J is TRBJ2-7, with a possible D match to TRBD2 (6 bases). CDR3 length equals 13 residues. Trimming pared 4 bases from V and 0 bases from J, leaving 10 bases between. Germline V gene sequence: CDR1 SQVTM, CDR2 ANQGSEA.